This paragraph covers one T cell receptor beta chain sequence. Sample time point: patch test 1, 2 weeks after DPC sensitization. Treatment noted: therapeutic diphenylcyclopropenone sensitization with weekly scalp DPC. Blood sampling occurred before each patch-test application. This CDR3 has 15 residues. Germline CDR1 and CDR2: MGHRA and YSYEKL. Trimming pared 1 base from V and 5 bases from J, leaving 11 bases between. This specimen belongs to a study of human T cells and chemical hapten exposure. TCRdb ran MiXCR on the RACE reads and lists one entry per CDR3 protein. The table has 45,000 to 70,000 distinct CDR3 sequences, 9.3% seen once.

The chain uses TRBV4-1 and TRBJ1-4; the D gene is possibly TRBD1 (5 bases). Sequenced here: whole blood, sampled in connection with sensitization to the hapten diphenylcyclopropenone (DPC). The sequence was obtained from a woman aged 35 to 49 with alopecia areata. Some clones in this sample may be carry-over from other donors' samples. The CDR3 DNA sequence: TGCGCCAGCAGCCAAGTTGTAGGGGTGAATGAAAAACTGTTTTTT. Protein sequence: CASSQVVGVNEKLFF.